This is a list of T cell receptor beta chains from one sample in a study of blood T cell repertoires in COVID-19. Produced via immunoSEQ multiplex PCR; TCRdb's table is partial and in-frame only. The sample contains roughly 180,000 clones, roughly nine tenths of which appear only once. Sequencing input: peripheral blood. Receptors were obtained from a man between 65 and 80 years old with active or convalescent COVID-19. Each CDR3 is given with its conserved first and last residue. Fields, in order: J gene, clone size, D gene, V gene, CDR3 DNA, CDR3 protein. D genes are given only for firm matches. Only part of the rows carry a size: once, few, many, or a class if the clone is expanded.

TRBJ1-3 - - TRBV7-2 TGTGCCAGCAGCCGGACACGCTCTGGAAACACCATATATTTT CASSRTRSGNTIYF
TRBJ2-3 - - TRBV6-1 TGTGCCAGCAGTGTTTCGGGTCCGACCTTCGGCGGGGATACGCAGTATTTT CASSVSGPTFGGDTQYF
TRBJ1-1 - - TRBV6-4 TGTGCCAGCAGCCCCCGGGGGGGCGTCGTCTCTGAAGCTTTCTTT CASSPRGGVVSEAFF
TRBJ1-5 - - TRBV2 TGTGCCAGCAGTGAGGAGGGTTTGGGCAATCAGCCCCAGCATTTT CASSEEGLGNQPQHF
TRBJ1-1 - - TRBV28 TGTGCCAGCGCGGGGCAAGGTGAAGCTTTCTTT CASAGQGEAFF
TRBJ1-1 - TRBD1 TRBV11-2 TGTGCCAGCAGCTTAGCCCCGCGACAGGGATCCACTGAAGCTTTCTTT CASSLAPRQGSTEAFF
TRBJ1-2 - TRBD1 TRBV7-2 TGTGCCAGCAGCTCCCTCAGGGGGGTGAGTTCAGATGGCTACACCTTC CASSSLRGVSSDGYTF
TRBJ2-7 - - TRBV19 TGTGCCAGTAGTATAGATCTTGAGGCTATCTACGAGCAGTACTTC CASSIDLEAIYEQYF
TRBJ1-1 - - TRBV19 TGTGCCAGTAGTATAGCAGGGATCTACACTGAAGCTTTCTTT CASSIAGIYTEAFF
TRBJ1-3 - TRBD1 TRBV10-2 TGCGCCAGCAGTGAGTCGGAGGGGGCGGTTGGAAACACCATATATTTT CASSESEGAVGNTIYF
TRBJ1-3 few TRBD1 TRBV11-2 TGTGCCAGCAGCTGGGACAGGGTCCTTCGAAACACCATATATTTT CASSWDRVLRNTIYF
TRBJ1-2 - TRBD1 TRBV28 TGTGCCAGCAGTTGGGGACAGGGGGTCGATGGCTACACCTTC CASSWGQGVDGYTF
TRBJ1-5 - TRBD1 TRBV6-2/TRBV6-3 TGTGCCAGCAGCGGGACAGGGGGCCCTGTGGGCAATCAGCCCCAGCATTTT CASSGTGGPVGNQPQHF
TRBJ1-3 - - TRBV7-6 TGTGCCAGCAGCTTAGAGGCAGGGGTGTACTCTGGAAACACCATATATTTT CASSLEAGVYSGNTIYF
TRBJ1-1 - TRBD1 TRBV18 TGTGCCAGCTCACCACGACGACAGGGGAGGAACACTGAAGCTTTCTTT CASSPRRQGRNTEAFF
TRBJ1-3 - - TRBV18 TGTGCCAGCTCACCTGCTCAGTCTAGGAACACCATATATTTT CASSPAQSRNTIYF
TRBJ1-1 - - TRBV11-2 TGTGCCAGCAGCTTTTTCAGCGCTGCGGCTGGAATGAACACTGAAGCTTTCTTT CASSFFSAAAGMNTEAFF
TRBJ2-1 - - TRBV5-6 TGTGCCAGCAGCTTGGAAGCCGGGATTGGGTACAATGAGCAGTTCTTC CASSLEAGIGYNEQFF
TRBJ2-5 - TRBD1 TRBV7-2 TGTGCCAGCAGCTTGCAAGGGACAGCAGAGAAAGAGACCCAGTACTTC CASSLQGTAEKETQYF
TRBJ2-5 - TRBD2 TRBV5-1 TGCGCCAGCAGCTTGAGGGGCGGGAGCTCCGAGGACTTC CASSLRGGSSEDF
TRBJ2-3 - TRBD1 TRBV15 TGTGCCACCAGCAGCGGACGGACAGGGAGCACAGATACGCAGTATTTT CATSSGRTGSTDTQYF
TRBJ1-6 - - TRBV9 TGTGCCAGCACCCTAGGGGACTCCTATAATTCACCCCTCCACTTT CASTLGDSYNSPLHF
TRBJ2-5 - TRBD1 TRBV18 TGTGCCAGCTCACCATCGACAGGGGGACAGACCCAGTACTTC CASSPSTGGQTQYF
TRBJ2-1 - TRBD2 TRBV6-2/TRBV6-3 TGTGCCAGCAGTTACTCGGGCGGGGGCTACAATGAGCAGTTCTTC CASSYSGGGYNEQFF
TRBJ1-1 - - TRBV19 TGTGCCAGTAGTATAAGTACAGGGAAGAACACTGAAGCTTTCTTT CASSISTGKNTEAFF
TRBJ1-4 - - TRBV19 TGTGCCAGTACCAAATGGACAGCGGCCTCTAATGAAAAACTGTTTTTT CASTKWTAASNEKLFF
TRBJ2-3 - - TRBV11-2 TGTGCCAGCAGCTGGTCCTTGGCGGGGAGCACAGATACGCAGTATTTT CASSWSLAGSTDTQYF
TRBJ1-5 - - TRBV12-3/TRBV12-4 TGTGCCAGCAGTTTAGGGGCAAATCAGCCCCAGCATTTT CASSLGANQPQHF